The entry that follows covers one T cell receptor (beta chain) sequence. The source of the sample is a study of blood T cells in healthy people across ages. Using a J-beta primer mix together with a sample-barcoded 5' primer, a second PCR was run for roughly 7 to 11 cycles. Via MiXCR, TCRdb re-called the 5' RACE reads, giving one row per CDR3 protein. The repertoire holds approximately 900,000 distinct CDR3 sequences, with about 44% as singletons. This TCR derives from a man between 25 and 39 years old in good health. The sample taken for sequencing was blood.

CDR3 region: CASSLDRAANYGYTF. CDR3 bases: TGTGCCAGCAGCTTGGACAGGGCTGCTAACTATGGCTACACCTTC. The chain joins TRBV5-6 to TRBJ1-2; a possible D gene is TRBD1 (6 bases). Trimming left V 0 bases short and J 0 bases short, with 9 bases between. The CDR3 is 15 amino acids. CDR1 SGHDT and CDR2 YYEEEE come from the germline V gene.